A selection of T cell receptor beta chains follows, all from one sample in a study of blood T cell repertoires in COVID-19. Assay: immunoSEQ multiplex PCR; the TCRdb copy retains only in-frame clones and omits some. Among fewer than 200,000 clones listed, about 85% were seen once. The sequenced sample consisted of peripheral blood. These TCRs come from a woman aged 55-69 years with acute or convalescent COVID-19. The CDR3 runs from the conserved cysteine through the conserved F or W. A D gene is named only where the DNA matches it firmly.

CDR3: CASSPRDTGSPQHF
DNA: TGTGCCAGCAGCCCCCGGGACACGGGAAGTCCCCAGCATTTT
V: TRBV9
J: TRBJ1-5
length: 14
D: NA

CDR3: CASSERTGRTDTQYF
DNA: TGTGCCAGTAGCGAACGGACAGGGCGCACAGATACGCAGTATTTT
V: TRBV19
J: TRBJ2-3
length: 15
D: TRBD1

CDR3: CASTHRTGGTQYF
DNA: TGTGCCAGTACCCACAGGACGGGTGGGACGCAGTATTTT
V: TRBV19
J: TRBJ2-3
length: 13
D: NA

CDR3: CASSIAGELFF
DNA: TGTGCCAGCAGTATCGCCGGGGAGCTGTTTTTT
V: TRBV2
J: TRBJ2-2
length: 11
D: NA

CDR3: CASSSREGGLYGYTF
DNA: TGTGCCAGCAGTTCCCGGGAAGGGGGCCTCTATGGCTACACCTTC
V: TRBV27
J: TRBJ1-2
length: 15
D: TRBD1

CDR3: CASSLPNRREGTDTQYF
DNA: TGTGCCAGCAGCCTCCCAAATAGGCGGGAGGGCACAGATACGCAGTATTTT
V: TRBV14
J: TRBJ2-3
length: 17
D: TRBD2

CDR3: CASSQGFGTSQETQYF
DNA: TGTGCCAGCAGCCAAGGGTTCGGGACTAGCCAAGAGACCCAGTACTTC
V: TRBV3-1/TRBV3-2
J: TRBJ2-5
length: 16
D: TRBD2

CDR3: CASKSSSNTEAFF
DNA: TGCGCCAGCAAAAGTAGCAGTAACACTGAAGCTTTCTTT
V: TRBV5-1
J: TRBJ1-1
length: 13
D: NA

CDR3: CASSPSWAGGEGYTF
DNA: TGTGCCAGCTCACCCTCCTGGGCAGGGGGCGAAGGCTACACCTTC
V: TRBV18
J: TRBJ1-2
length: 15
D: TRBD1

CDR3: CASSPFLTRQGQRLDTEAFF
DNA: TGTGCCAGCTCACCGTTCCTCACCAGACAGGGCCAAAGGCTCGACACTGAAGCTTTCTTT
V: TRBV18
J: TRBJ1-1
length: 20
D: TRBD1